These T cell receptor beta chains were read from a single sample in a study of shared clonotypes between healthy human individuals. Measured with immunoSEQ multiplex PCR; TCRdb has only the in-frame clones, and not every one. The data show 2.3 million or so clones, approximately 93% seen once. The sample taken for sequencing was naive CD4+ T cells from PBMCs. These receptors all come from a man aged 18 to 30 in good health. Some clones in this sample may be carry-over from other donors' samples. CDR3s include the opening cysteine and the closing phenylalanine or tryptophan. The D gene is left open where the match is weak. Clone size is not always given. Where it is, it says once, few, many or a class for expanded clones.

V	D	size	J	DNA	CDR3
TRBV28	TRBD2	NA	TRBJ2-7	TGTGCCAGCAGTTTTAGCGGGAGTGGGGGCAACGAGCAGTACTTC	CASSFSGSGGNEQYF
TRBV7-2	NA	NA	TRBJ2-3	TGTGCCAGCAGCTTAAACCGGGAGACCACAGATACGCAGTATTTT	CASSLNRETTDTQYF
TRBV29-1	TRBD1	once	TRBJ2-7	TGCAGCGTACCAGGGGGCTCTGGATACGAGCAGTACTTC	CSVPGGSGYEQYF
TRBV11-3	TRBD1	NA	TRBJ2-2	TGTGCCAGCAGCTATCCGGGACAGGGGGCTGATACCGGGGAGCTGTTTTTT	CASSYPGQGADTGELFF
TRBV7-8	NA	NA	TRBJ2-5	TGTGCCAGCAGCTTAGTTAGCAGCCAAGAGACCCAGTACTTC	CASSLVSSQETQYF
TRBV28	TRBD2	NA	TRBJ2-1	TGTGCCAGCAGCCCCTCGGGGGGTATGTATGAGCAGTTCTTC	CASSPSGGMYEQFF
TRBV5-1	NA	once	TRBJ2-2	TGCGCCAGCAGCCTAACTACTGGGGAGCTGTTTTTT	CASSLTTGELFF
TRBV28	NA	NA	TRBJ1-1	TGTGCCAGCAGTCAAACGGGACGGTCGAACACTGAAGCTTTCTTT	CASSQTGRSNTEAFF
TRBV6-5	TRBD2	NA	TRBJ2-5	TGTGCCAGCAGTCCAGCGGGGGCCGCCGGGGCCCAGTACTTC	CASSPAGAAGAQYF
TRBV30	TRBD2	NA	TRBJ2-1	TGTGCCTGGAGTAACTTAGCGGGAGGCAATGAGCAGTTCTTC	CAWSNLAGGNEQFF
TRBV20-1	TRBD1	NA	TRBJ1-1	TGCAGTGGACCCGGGACAGGGTCGTCTTTCTTT	CSGPGTGSSFF
TRBV7-2	NA	NA	TRBJ2-3	TGTGCCAGCAGGGCGGGCGCGCTTAGAAGCACAGATACGCAGTATTTT	CASRAGALRSTDTQYF
TRBV11-1	NA	NA	TRBJ2-5	TGTGCCAGCAGACCCAGGGTGGGCCAAGAGACCCAGTACTTC	CASRPRVGQETQYF
TRBV30	NA	NA	TRBJ2-5	TGTGCCTGGGGAGGGCCCGCAATCCTAGGGACCCAGTACTTC	CAWGGPAILGTQYF
TRBV28	TRBD1	NA	TRBJ2-7	TGTGCCAGCAGTTTTCCCGGACAGGCTTACGAGCAGTACTTC	CASSFPGQAYEQYF
TRBV7-2	TRBD1	NA	TRBJ2-7	TGTGCCAGCAGTTCGGACAGGGGCCCTTGGGAGCAGTACTTC	CASSSDRGPWEQYF
TRBV28	TRBD1	NA	TRBJ2-4	TGTGCCAGCAGTTTACCCGGGACAGGGGGCTACATTCAGTACTTC	CASSLPGTGGYIQYF
TRBV29-1	NA	once	TRBJ2-2	TGCAGCGTTGAAGCCCGGATAGAGTCCGGGGAGCTGTTTTTT	CSVEARIESGELFF
TRBV6-1	NA	NA	TRBJ1-3	TGTGCCAGCAGTGACAGTTTTAGCTCTGGAAACACCATATATTTT	CASSDSFSSGNTIYF
TRBV6-1	NA	NA	TRBJ2-1	TGTGCCAGCAGTGTGACGGGCTACAATGAGCAGTTCTTC	CASSVTGYNEQFF
TRBV18	TRBD1	once	TRBJ2-1	TGTGCCAGCTCACCGCGGGACAGGGTGGGCGAGCAGTTCTTC	CASSPRDRVGEQFF
TRBV7-3	NA	NA	TRBJ2-2	TGTGCCAGCAGCCCCGCCCCCTTACCCAACACCGGGGAGCTGTTTTTT	CASSPAPLPNTGELFF
TRBV19	TRBD1	NA	TRBJ1-2	TGTGCCAGTATTGACAGGGTGGGATATGGCTACACCTTC	CASIDRVGYGYTF
TRBV5-1	TRBD1	NA	TRBJ2-7	TGCGCCAGCAGCTTCGAGGGGGCCGCCTACGAGCAGTACTTC	CASSFEGAAYEQYF
TRBV11-2	NA	NA	TRBJ2-1	TGTGCCAGCAGCTTAGACGGGGGTGAGCAGTTCTTC	CASSLDGGEQFF
TRBV5-1	TRBD2	NA	TRBJ2-7	TGCGCCAGCAGCTTAAGAGCGGGAGGATCAATCTCCTACGAGCAGTACTTC	CASSLRAGGSISYEQYF
TRBV7-2	NA	NA	TRBJ2-7	TGTGCCAGCAGCCGTACAGGGAGCTCCTACGAGCAGTACTTC	CASSRTGSSYEQYF
TRBV5-6	TRBD1	NA	TRBJ2-1	TGTGCCAGCAGCTTCAGTAGGGACAGTAGAGGGAATGAGCAGTTCTTC	CASSFSRDSRGNEQFF
TRBV6-6	NA	NA	TRBJ2-7	TGTGCCAGCAGTACCCCCCGGTTAAGCTACGAGCAGTACTTC	CASSTPRLSYEQYF
TRBV7-2	NA	NA	TRBJ2-1	TGTGCCAGTCAGAGGTTTTATGAGCAGTTCTTC	CASQRFYEQFF
TRBV7-7	NA	NA	TRBJ2-7	TGTGCCAGCAGCTCGGGTGGGGACTACGAGCAGTACTTC	CASSSGGDYEQYF
TRBV6-6	NA	NA	TRBJ2-3	TGTGCCAGCAGTTACGAGAGGTATTCCACCACAGATACGCAGTATTTT	CASSYERYSTTDTQYF
TRBV28	NA	NA	TRBJ2-7	TGTGCCAGCAGTATAAGAGACCAATTGGGGGCCGCGGGAGAGCAGTACTTC	CASSIRDQLGAAGEQYF
TRBV5-1	NA	NA	TRBJ1-4	TGCGCCAGCAGTCGGGACCTGGCTAATGAAAAACTGTTTTTT	CASSRDLANEKLFF
TRBV19	TRBD1	NA	TRBJ1-2	TGTGCCACCCGGACAGGGAACCACTATGGCTACACCTTC	CATRTGNHYGYTF
TRBV6-5	TRBD1	NA	TRBJ1-2	TGTGCCAGCAGCGACCAGGGACAGTTTTCCACCTTC	CASSDQGQFSTF
TRBV28	NA	NA	TRBJ2-4	TGTGCCAGCAGTCCAGAGGTGCTAGGAGGAAAAAACATTCAGTACTTC	CASSPEVLGGKNIQYF
TRBV27	NA	NA	TRBJ2-5	TGTGCCAGCAGACACCTGGGGGGTGGACTGGCCCAGTACTTC	CASRHLGGGLAQYF
TRBV30	TRBD1	few	TRBJ1-1	TGTGCCTGGAGGTGGCAGGGGGCGAGAGTGGAAACTTTCTTT	CAWRWQGARVETFF
TRBV6-6	TRBD1	NA	TRBJ1-5	TGTGCCAGCAGAGCCTCAGGGGGCGATCAGCCCCAGCATTTT	CASRASGGDQPQHF
TRBV7-3	NA	NA	TRBJ2-1	TGTGCCAGCAGCTTAGGGGACCAATCAAATGAGCAGTTCTTC	CASSLGDQSNEQFF
TRBV4-1	NA	once	TRBJ1-4	TGCGCCAGCAGCCAAGTTACAGGGAGTGACGCTAATGAAAAACTGTTTTTT	CASSQVTGSDANEKLFF
TRBV29-1	TRBD1	NA	TRBJ2-7	TGCAGCGCTTCTGGACAGGGGAGCTACGAGCAGTACTTC	CSASGQGSYEQYF
TRBV27	NA	NA	TRBJ1-5	TGTGCCAGCAGTTTCGGGACACCTGATCAACCCCAGCATTTT	CASSFGTPDQPQHF
TRBV5-1	NA	NA	TRBJ2-2	TGCGCCAGCAGCCAGCTAGCGTCGAGAGGAGCCGGGGAGCTGTTTTTT	CASSQLASRGAGELFF
TRBV28	NA	NA	TRBJ1-2	TGTGCCAGCAGTGCGGACTTCTATGGCTACACCTTC	CASSADFYGYTF
TRBV28	TRBD1	few	TRBJ1-3	TGTGCCAGCAGCCTACAGGGGCCCGGAAACACCATATATTTT	CASSLQGPGNTIYF
TRBV28	NA	NA	TRBJ2-2	TGTGCCAGCACCAAACAGGGTTTCGCGAACACCGGGGAGCTGTTTTTT	CASTKQGFANTGELFF
TRBV6-1	NA	NA	TRBJ2-3	TGTGCCATCCATCCCCGCACATACCCAGATACGCAGTATTTT	CAIHPRTYPDTQYF
TRBV30	NA	NA	TRBJ1-3	TGTGCCTGGAGTAGGGGGGGCTCCTTTGGGGACACCATATATTTT	CAWSRGGSFGDTIYF
TRBV28	TRBD2	NA	TRBJ2-1	TGTGCCAGCAGTAATCCGGGACTAGCGGGAGGGGCCTACAATGAGCAGTTCTTC	CASSNPGLAGGAYNEQFF
TRBV5-4	TRBD1	once	TRBJ1-4	TGTGCCAGCAGCACTGGCGGGACAGGGGCTGAAAAACTGTTTTTT	CASSTGGTGAEKLFF
TRBV6-1	NA	once	TRBJ2-1	TGTGCCAGCAGTGAATATGGTAACTCCTACAATGAGCAGTTCTTC	CASSEYGNSYNEQFF
TRBV4-2	TRBD2	NA	TRBJ2-7	TGTGCCAGCAGCCAAGGTACGGGAGGGCACCTCTTCACCTACGAGCAGTACTTC	CASSQGTGGHLFTYEQYF